This T cell receptor (beta chain) was sequenced for a study of a mutant IDH1 vaccine in newly diagnosed glioma. At the level of the study: Scheduled for weeks 1, 3, 5, 7, 11, 15, 19 and 23, eight vaccinations were given to patients. Sex among treated patients split around 60% male, around 40% female; mean age was roughly 40 years. The therapy given earlier, which was standard therapy, consisted of radiotherapy, temozolomide, or both, and most of the patients received both.

The table came from immunoSEQ multiplex PCR; TCRdb's copy has only in-frame clones and leaves some out. This table holds 50,000 to 60,000 clones, over 75% found once. Germline V gene sequence: CDR1 SGHTA, CDR2 FQGNSA. V lost 4 bases and J lost 2, with 9 bases in between. This CDR3 comprises 14 residues. Of note for this clone: Its specificity is not known.

Sample time point: week 5, during vaccination. With topical imiquimod, each dose of the vaccine consisted of 300 ug of mutant IDH1 20-mer peptide. The V gene is TRBV7-2, the J gene TRBJ1-5, with D unclear. This TCR came from a man aged 50-59 years with glioma. The starting material was PBMCs, obtained from a glioma patient whose treatment included an IDH1 peptide vaccine. This CDR3 reads CASSSRSGNQPQHF. CDR3 DNA sequence: TGTGCCAGCAGCTCCCGGAGTGGCAATCAGCCCCAGCATTTT.